This entry is about one T cell receptor (beta chain). TCRdb recomputed calls from the 5' RACE reads with MiXCR, one row per CDR3 protein. This repertoire shows some 1,700,000 distinct CDR3 sequences, roughly 35% found once; its top ten account for more than 0.25%. This sample stems from a study of identical twins. CDR3 length: 13 amino acids. Deletions cut 3 bases from V and 2 bases from J, with 10 bases between. The germline V gene encodes CDR1 DFQATT and CDR2 SNEGSKA (reference sequence). The sequenced material came from cord blood. This clonotype was sampled from a newborn girl in good health. The rearrangement joins TRBV20-1 to TRBJ1-1; no definite D call. This CDR3 reads CSASDQVNTEAFF. CDR3 sequence (DNA): TGCAGTGCTAGTGACCAGGTAAACACTGAAGCTTTCTTT.